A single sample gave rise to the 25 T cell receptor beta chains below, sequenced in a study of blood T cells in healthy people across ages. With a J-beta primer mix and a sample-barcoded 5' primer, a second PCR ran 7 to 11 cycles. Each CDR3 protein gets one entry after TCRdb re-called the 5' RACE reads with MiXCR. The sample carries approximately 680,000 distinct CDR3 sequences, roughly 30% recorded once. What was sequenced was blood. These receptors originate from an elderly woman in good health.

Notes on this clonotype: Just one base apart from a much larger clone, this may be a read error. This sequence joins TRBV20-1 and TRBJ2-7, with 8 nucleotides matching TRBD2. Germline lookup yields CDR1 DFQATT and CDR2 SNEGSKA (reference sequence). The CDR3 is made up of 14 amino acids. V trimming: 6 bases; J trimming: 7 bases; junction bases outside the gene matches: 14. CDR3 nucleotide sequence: TGCAGTGCCGTCGGGACTAGGCCTTACAATGAGCAGTACTTC. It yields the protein CSAVGTRPYNEQYF.

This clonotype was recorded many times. CDR3 sequence (DNA): TGTGCCAGCAGCCCTGGTCGGGGAACCTACGAGCAGTACTTC. This encodes CASSPGRGTYEQYF. This sequence joins TRBV6-6 and TRBJ2-7; D might be TRBD2 (5 bases). The CDR3 spans 14 residues. V shed 6 bases and J shed 2 bases, with 14 bases lying between them. The germline V gene has CDR1 MNHNY and CDR2 SVGAGI (reference sequence).

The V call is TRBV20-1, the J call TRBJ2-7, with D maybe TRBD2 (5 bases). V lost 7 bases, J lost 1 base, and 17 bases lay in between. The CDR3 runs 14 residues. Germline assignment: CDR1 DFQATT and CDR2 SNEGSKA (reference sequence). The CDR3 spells CSVKRERGSYEQYF. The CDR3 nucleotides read TGCAGTGTGAAGAGGGAGAGAGGATCCTACGAGCAGTACTTC.

In DNA form, the CDR3 reads TGCAGTGCTGGGACTAGCGGGGGATCTAGCACAGATACGCAGTATTTT. It yields the protein CSAGTSGGSSTDTQYF. V gene TRBV20-1 combines with J gene TRBJ2-3; 14 positions match TRBD2. Germline loops: CDR1 DFQATT, CDR2 SNEGSKA (reference sequence). J was trimmed by 0 bases and V by 5 bases; bases with no gene match: 4. CDR3 length: 16 residues.

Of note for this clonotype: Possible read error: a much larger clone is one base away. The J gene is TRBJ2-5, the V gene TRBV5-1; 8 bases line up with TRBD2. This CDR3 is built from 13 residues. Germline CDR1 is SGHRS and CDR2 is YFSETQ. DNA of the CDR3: TGCGCCAGCAGCCGGACTAGCTGGGAGACCCGGTACTTC. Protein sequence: CASSRTSWETRYF.

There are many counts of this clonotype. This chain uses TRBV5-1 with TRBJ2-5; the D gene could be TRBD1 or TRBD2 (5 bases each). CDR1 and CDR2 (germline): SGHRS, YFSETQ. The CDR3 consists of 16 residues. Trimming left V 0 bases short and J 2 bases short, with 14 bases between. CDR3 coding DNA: TGCGCCAGCAGCTTGGGGTCGGTGGGACCTCAAGAGACCCAGTACTTC. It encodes CASSLGSVGPQETQYF.

The CDR3 protein is CASSGRVAGGPNEQYF. For the CDR3, the DNA is TGTGCCAGCAGTGGCCGAGTGGCGGGGGGCCCCAATGAGCAGTACTTC. This chain uses TRBV12-3 or TRBV12-4 with TRBJ2-4, with TRBD2 matching over 8 bases. The CDR3 runs to 16 residues. V was clipped by 5 bases and J by 13 bases; unmatched bases: 19.

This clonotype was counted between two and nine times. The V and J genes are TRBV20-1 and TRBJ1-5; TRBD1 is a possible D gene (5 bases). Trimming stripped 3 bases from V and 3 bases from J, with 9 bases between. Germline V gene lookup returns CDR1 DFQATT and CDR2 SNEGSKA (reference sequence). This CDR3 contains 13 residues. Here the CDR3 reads CSASWGVNQPQHF. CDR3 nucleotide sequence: TGCAGTGCTAGTTGGGGGGTCAATCAGCCCCAGCATTTT.

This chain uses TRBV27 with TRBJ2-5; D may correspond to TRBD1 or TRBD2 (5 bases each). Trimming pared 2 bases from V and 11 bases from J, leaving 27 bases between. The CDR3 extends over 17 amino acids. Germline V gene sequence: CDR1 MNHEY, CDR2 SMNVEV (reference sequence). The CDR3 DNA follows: TGTGCCAGCAGTTTAATTATCTCGGACAAAGCTGGGGGTGAGCAGTACTTC. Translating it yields CASSLIISDKAGGEQYF.

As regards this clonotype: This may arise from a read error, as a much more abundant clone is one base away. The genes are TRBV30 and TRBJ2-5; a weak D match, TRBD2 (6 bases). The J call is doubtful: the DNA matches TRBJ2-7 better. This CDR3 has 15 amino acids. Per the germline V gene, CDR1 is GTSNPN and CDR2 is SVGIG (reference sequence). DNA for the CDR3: TGTGCCCGGAGTGAGGGGACTGGGACGTTCGACGAGCAGTACTTC. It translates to CARSEGTGTFDEQYF.

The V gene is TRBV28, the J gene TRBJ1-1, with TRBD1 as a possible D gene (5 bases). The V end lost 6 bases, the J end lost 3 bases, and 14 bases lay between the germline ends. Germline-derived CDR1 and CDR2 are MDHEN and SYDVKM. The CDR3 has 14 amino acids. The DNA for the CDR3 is TGTGCCAGCAGCCCCGGGGGGGGTTACACTGAAGCTTTCTTT. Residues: CASSPGGGYTEAFF.

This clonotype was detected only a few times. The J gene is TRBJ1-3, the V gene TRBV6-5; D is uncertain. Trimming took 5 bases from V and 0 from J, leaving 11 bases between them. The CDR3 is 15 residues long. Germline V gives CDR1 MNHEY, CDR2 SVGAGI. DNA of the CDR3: TGTGCCAGCAGTCCCTATCCGAGCTCTGGAAACACCATATATTTT. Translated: CASSPYPSSGNTIYF.

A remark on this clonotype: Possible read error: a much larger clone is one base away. CDR3 in amino acids: CSAAPGFSGANVRTF. The CDR3 region has the DNA TGCAGTGCCGCTCCAGGGTTCTCTGGGGCCAACGTCCGGACTTTC. V is TRBV20-1 and J is TRBJ2-6; D may be TRBD1 (5 bases). The CDR3 sequence is 15 residues long. Germline V CDR1 and CDR2: DFQATT, SNEGSKA (reference sequence).

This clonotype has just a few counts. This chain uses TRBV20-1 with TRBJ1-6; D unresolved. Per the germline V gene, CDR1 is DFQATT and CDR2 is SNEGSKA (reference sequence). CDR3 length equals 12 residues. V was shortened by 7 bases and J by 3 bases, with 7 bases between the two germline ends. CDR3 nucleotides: TGCAGTGGGGGAATCTATAATTCACCCCTCCACTTT. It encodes CSGGIYNSPLHF.

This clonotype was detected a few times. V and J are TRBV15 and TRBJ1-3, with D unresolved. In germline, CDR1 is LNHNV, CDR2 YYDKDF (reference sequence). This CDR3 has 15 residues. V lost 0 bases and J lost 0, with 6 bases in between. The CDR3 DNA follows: TGTGCCACCAGCAGAGACGGGAACTCTGGAAACACCATATATTTT. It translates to CATSRDGNSGNTIYF.

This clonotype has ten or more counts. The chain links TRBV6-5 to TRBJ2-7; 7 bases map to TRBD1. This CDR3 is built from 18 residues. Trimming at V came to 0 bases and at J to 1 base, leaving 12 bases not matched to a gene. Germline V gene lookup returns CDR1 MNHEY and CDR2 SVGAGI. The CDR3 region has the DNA TGTGCCAGCAGTTACTCGTTGACCTTTCAGGGGGAATCCTACGAGCAGTACTTC. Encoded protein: CASSYSLTFQGESYEQYF.

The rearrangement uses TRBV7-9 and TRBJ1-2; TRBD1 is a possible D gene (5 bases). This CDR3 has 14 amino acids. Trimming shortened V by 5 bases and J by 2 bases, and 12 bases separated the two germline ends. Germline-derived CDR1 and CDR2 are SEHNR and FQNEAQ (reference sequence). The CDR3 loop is CASSQLGGNYGYTF. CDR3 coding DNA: TGTGCCAGCAGCCAACTGGGGGGAAACTATGGCTACACCTTC.

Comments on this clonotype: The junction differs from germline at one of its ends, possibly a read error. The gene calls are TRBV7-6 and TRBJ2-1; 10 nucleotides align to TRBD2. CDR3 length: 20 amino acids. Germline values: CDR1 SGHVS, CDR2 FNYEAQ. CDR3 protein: CASSQLAGYRPSFSCNEQFF. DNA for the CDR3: TGTGCCAGCAGCCAACTAGCGGGGTATCGACCTAGTTTCTCCTGCAATGAGCAGTTCTTC.

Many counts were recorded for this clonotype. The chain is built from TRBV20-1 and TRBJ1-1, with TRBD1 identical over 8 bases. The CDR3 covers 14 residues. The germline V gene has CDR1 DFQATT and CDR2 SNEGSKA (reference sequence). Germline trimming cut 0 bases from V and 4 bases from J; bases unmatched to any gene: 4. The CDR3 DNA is TGCAGTGCTAGAGACAGGGGGCTCACCACTGAAGCTTTCTTT. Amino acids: CSARDRGLTTEAFF.

The CDR3 coding sequence is TGTGCCAGCAGCTCCAGGCCAGGGACAGGGGTTTATGGCTACACCTTC. Its translation is CASSSRPGTGVYGYTF. The chain has TRBV7-2 and TRBJ1-2, with 10 positions matching TRBD1. The CDR3 length is 16 residues. V gave up 4 bases and J gave up 5 bases; unmatched junction bases: 10. CDR1 is SGHTA, CDR2 FQGNSA, per germline.

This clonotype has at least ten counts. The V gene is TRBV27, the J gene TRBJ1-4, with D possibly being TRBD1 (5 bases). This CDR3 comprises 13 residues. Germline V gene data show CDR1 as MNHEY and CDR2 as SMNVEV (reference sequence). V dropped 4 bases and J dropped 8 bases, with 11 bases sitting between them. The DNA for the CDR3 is TGTGCCAGCAGTTGGGGGGTGGGAGAAAAACTGTTTTTT. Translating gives CASSWGVGEKLFF.

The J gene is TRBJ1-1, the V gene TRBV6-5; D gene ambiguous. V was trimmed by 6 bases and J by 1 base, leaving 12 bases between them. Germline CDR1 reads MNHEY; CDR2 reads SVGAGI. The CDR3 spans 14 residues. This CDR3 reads CASRANRGNTEAFF. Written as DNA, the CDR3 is TGTGCCAGCAGGGCAAACCGAGGGAACACTGAAGCTTTCTTT.

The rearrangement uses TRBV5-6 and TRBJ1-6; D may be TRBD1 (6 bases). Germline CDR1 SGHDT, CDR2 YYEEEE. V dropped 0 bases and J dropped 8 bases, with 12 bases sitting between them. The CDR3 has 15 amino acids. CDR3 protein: CASSLERDNDSPLHF. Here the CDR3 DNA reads TGTGCCAGCAGCTTGGAGCGGGACAACGATTCACCCCTCCACTTT.

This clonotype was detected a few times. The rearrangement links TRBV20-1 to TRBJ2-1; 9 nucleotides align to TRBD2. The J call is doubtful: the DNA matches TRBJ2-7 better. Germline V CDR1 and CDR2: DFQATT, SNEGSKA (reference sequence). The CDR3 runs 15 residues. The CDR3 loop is CSAFPRGGSYNEQYF. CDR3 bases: TGCAGTGCTTTCCCGCGGGGGGGATCCTACAATGAGCAGTACTTC.

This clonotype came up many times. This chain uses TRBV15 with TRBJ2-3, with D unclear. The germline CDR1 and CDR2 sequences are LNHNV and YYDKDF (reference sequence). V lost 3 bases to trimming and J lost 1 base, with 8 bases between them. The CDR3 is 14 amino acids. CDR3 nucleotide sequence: TGTGCCACCAGCAGGCCATTGGGCACAGATACGCAGTATTTT. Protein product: CATSRPLGTDTQYF.